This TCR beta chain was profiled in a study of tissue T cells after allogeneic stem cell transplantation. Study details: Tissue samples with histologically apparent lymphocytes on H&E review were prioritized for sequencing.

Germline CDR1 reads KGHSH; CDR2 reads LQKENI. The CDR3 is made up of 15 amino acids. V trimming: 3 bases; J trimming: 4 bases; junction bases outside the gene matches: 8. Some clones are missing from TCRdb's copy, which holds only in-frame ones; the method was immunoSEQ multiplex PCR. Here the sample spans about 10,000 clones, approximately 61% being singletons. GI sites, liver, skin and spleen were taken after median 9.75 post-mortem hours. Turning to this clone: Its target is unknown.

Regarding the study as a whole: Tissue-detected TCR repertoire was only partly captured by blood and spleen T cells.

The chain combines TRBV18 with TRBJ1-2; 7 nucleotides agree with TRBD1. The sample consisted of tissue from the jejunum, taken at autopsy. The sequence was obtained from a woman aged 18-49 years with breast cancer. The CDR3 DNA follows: TGTGCCAGCTCACCTAACCGGGGACAGACCTATGGCTACACCTTC. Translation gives CASSPNRGQTYGYTF.